This T cell receptor beta chain was retrieved from a study of blood T cell repertoires in COVID-19. Patients from Seattle were sampled longitudinally, starting during active infection. V was shortened by 3 bases and J by 3 bases, with 17 bases between the two germline ends. The CDR3 is made up of 16 amino acids. Germline values: CDR1 LNHDA, CDR2 SQIVND (reference sequence). Assay used: immunoSEQ multiplex PCR; TCRdb lists only in-frame clones, some missing. Among some 31,000 clones listed, around 85% were seen once. The TCR sequence derives from a man between 70 and 80 years old with COVID-19, enrolled during active disease. The chain uses TRBV19 and TRBJ1-1, with a possible D match to TRBD1 (6 bases). Source material: peripheral blood. The CDR3 nucleotides read TGTGCCAGTAGTATCCGGGACATGCGGTTGTACACTGAAGCTTTCTTT. Protein sequence: CASSIRDMRLYTEAFF.